This passage covers 2 T cell receptor beta chains from one sample sequenced in a study of shared clonotypes between healthy human individuals. Generated by immunoSEQ multiplex PCR, the TCRdb table keeps only in-frame clones and is missing some. This table has 2.3 million or so clones, just over 90% appearing once. The specimen sequenced was naive CD4+ T cells from PBMCs. Subset of the sample: CD45RA+ positively selected. The receptor set was obtained from a man in his late teens or twenties in good health. Some clones in this sample may be carry-over from other donors' samples.

CDR3 region: CASRLDRVITYEQYF. The CDR3 coding sequence is TGTGCCAGCAGATTGGACAGGGTCATTACCTACGAGCAGTACTTC. The V and J genes are TRBV27 and TRBJ2-7; TRBD1 agrees at 8 bases. CDR3 length: 15 residues. Germline CDR1 is MNHEY and CDR2 is SMNVEV (reference sequence). J was trimmed by 2 bases and V by 6 bases; bases with no gene match: 9.

The chain links TRBV18 to TRBJ2-1; weak D call: TRBD2 (5 bases). The CDR3 is 14 amino acids. Trimming left V 2 bases short and J 9 bases short, with 14 bases between. The V gene's germline CDR1 is KGHSH and CDR2 LQKENI. The DNA of the CDR3 is TGTGCCAGCTCACCATCGTCTGGGGAGAGTGAGCAGTTCTTC. This sequence encodes CASSPSSGESEQFF.